The text below deals with one T cell receptor beta chain. These data originate in a study of PD-1 blockade in mismatch repair-deficient tumors. CDR1 is SGHRS and CDR2 is YFSETQ in the germline V gene. This CDR3 contains 13 residues. V was trimmed by 2 bases and J by 5 bases, leaving 7 bases between them. Produced via immunoSEQ multiplex PCR; TCRdb's table is partial and in-frame only. The sample records around 52,000 clones, about 85% being singletons. The sample consisted of peripheral blood, taken roughly 19 weeks after starting pembrolizumab. This sequence joins TRBV5-1 and TRBJ1-4; the D is unclear. The source is an adult with mismatch repair-deficient cancer. CDR3 protein: CASSLEGNEKLFF. As DNA, the CDR3 is TGCGCCAGCAGCTTAGAGGGAAATGAAAAACTGTTTTTT.